A selection of T cell receptor beta chains follows, all from one sample in a study of T cells in Graves' hyperthyroidism and ophthalmopathy. From the multiplex PCR reads, TCRdb called clonotypes with MiXCR, one entry per CDR3 protein. The sample lists under 400,000 distinct CDR3 sequences; roughly 20% were seen once. Sequences were obtained from blood. The receptors originated from a woman between 50 and 59 years old with Graves' hyperthyroidism. The CDR3 runs from the conserved cysteine through the conserved F or W. Fields, in order: V gene, J gene, D gene, clone size, CDR3 DNA, CDR3 protein. The D gene is left open where the match is weak. Size tells how often a clone was seen (once, few, many) or the class of an expanded clone, and some rows leave it out.

V gene: TRBV12-3/TRBV12-4
J gene: TRBJ2-1
D gene: .
clone size: once
CDR3 DNA: TGTGCCAGCAGTCCCGAGAATGAGCAGTTCTTC
CDR3 protein: CASSPENEQFF

V gene: TRBV3-1
J gene: TRBJ1-6
D gene: .
clone size: many
CDR3 DNA: TGTGCCAGCAGCCAAGTCCGGAGTTCACCCCTCCACTTT
CDR3 protein: CASSQVRSSPLHF

V gene: TRBV3-1
J gene: TRBJ2-3
D gene: TRBD2
clone size: .
CDR3 DNA: TGTGCCAGCAGCCAAGAGCCCGGGACTAGCGGGAGTGTGTCCAAAGATACGCAGTATTTT
CDR3 protein: CASSQEPGTSGSVSKDTQYF

V gene: TRBV12-3/TRBV12-4
J gene: TRBJ2-3
D gene: .
clone size: many
CDR3 DNA: TGTGCCAGCAGCGTAAGGGATACGCAGTATTTT
CDR3 protein: CASSVRDTQYF

V gene: TRBV3-1
J gene: TRBJ1-5
D gene: .
clone size: few
CDR3 DNA: TGTGCCAGCAGCCAGGAGGTAGGGGATCAGCCCCAGCATTTT
CDR3 protein: CASSQEVGDQPQHF

V gene: TRBV12-3/TRBV12-4
J gene: TRBJ2-3
D gene: .
clone size: .
CDR3 DNA: TGTGCCAGCAGTTTGTCTCTGATTTCGGTAGATACGCAGTATTTT
CDR3 protein: CASSLSLISVDTQYF

V gene: TRBV18
J gene: TRBJ1-1
D gene: .
clone size: many
CDR3 DNA: TGTGCCAGCTCACCACGTCAAGACGCTGAAGCTTTCTTT
CDR3 protein: CASSPRQDAEAFF

V gene: TRBV20-1
J gene: TRBJ2-3
D gene: TRBD1
clone size: many
CDR3 DNA: TGCAGTGCCCCTGCGTTGGGACAGGGGGCGTTCGATACGCAGTATTTT
CDR3 protein: CSAPALGQGAFDTQYF

V gene: TRBV7-9
J gene: TRBJ2-3
D gene: TRBD1
clone size: few
CDR3 DNA: TGTGCCAGCAGCCAAACCGGGACAGGGTCAGATACGCAGTATTTT
CDR3 protein: CASSQTGTGSDTQYF

V gene: TRBV3-1
J gene: TRBJ1-1
D gene: TRBD1
clone size: .
CDR3 DNA: TGTGCCAGCAGCCTAAGGGGGACAGTGGGGGCTTACACTGAAGCTTTCTTT
CDR3 protein: CASSLRGTVGAYTEAFF

V gene: TRBV29-1
J gene: TRBJ2-5
D gene: .
clone size: many
CDR3 DNA: TGCAGCGTTGAGAGCGTAGGAGAGACCCAGTACTTC
CDR3 protein: CSVESVGETQYF

V gene: TRBV14
J gene: TRBJ2-3
D gene: TRBD2
clone size: few
CDR3 DNA: TGTGCCAGCAGCCAAGGGACTAGCGGAAACACAGATACGCAGTATTTT
CDR3 protein: CASSQGTSGNTDTQYF

V gene: TRBV27
J gene: TRBJ2-5
D gene: TRBD2
clone size: .
CDR3 DNA: TGTGCCAGCAGTTCGGCCGGGACTAGCGGGAGAGAGACCCAGTACTTC
CDR3 protein: CASSSAGTSGRETQYF

V gene: TRBV5-5
J gene: TRBJ2-5
D gene: .
clone size: few
CDR3 DNA: TGTGCCAGCAGCTGGGTCGGGACACAGATATACTTC
CDR3 protein: CASSWVGTQIYF

V gene: TRBV2
J gene: TRBJ2-5
D gene: .
clone size: many
CDR3 DNA: TGTGCCAGCGACGGGCCTCAAGAGACCCAGTACTTC
CDR3 protein: CASDGPQETQYF

V gene: TRBV10-3
J gene: TRBJ2-2
D gene: TRBD1
clone size: few
CDR3 DNA: TGTGCCATCAGTGTGGGACAGTTCACCGGGGAGCTGTTTTTT
CDR3 protein: CAISVGQFTGELFF

V gene: TRBV7-9
J gene: TRBJ2-3
D gene: TRBD2
clone size: few
CDR3 DNA: TGTGCCAGCACCTTTCCGGGGGGGAGCACAGATACGCAGTATTTT
CDR3 protein: CASTFPGGSTDTQYF

V gene: TRBV20-1
J gene: TRBJ2-3
D gene: .
clone size: many
CDR3 DNA: TGCAGTGCACTTCAGTCGACTAGGAAGGGCACAGATACGCAGTATTTT
CDR3 protein: CSALQSTRKGTDTQYF

V gene: TRBV2
J gene: TRBJ1-5
D gene: .
clone size: few
CDR3 DNA: TGTGCCAGCAGTGACCCGCCAGGGGCCCCGCTTCAGCCCCAGCATTTT
CDR3 protein: CASSDPPGAPLQPQHF

V gene: TRBV19
J gene: TRBJ1-5
D gene: .
clone size: .
CDR3 DNA: TGTGCCTCAAACCCAGGGCGTAATCAGCCCCAGCATTTT
CDR3 protein: CASNPGRNQPQHF

V gene: TRBV20-1
J gene: TRBJ2-5
D gene: TRBD2
clone size: .
CDR3 DNA: TGCAGTACTGAGTCAGGACTAGCGGGAGGGCCCAGGGAGACCCAGTACTTC
CDR3 protein: CSTESGLAGGPRETQYF

V gene: TRBV28
J gene: TRBJ2-5
D gene: TRBD1
clone size: many
CDR3 DNA: TGTGCCAGCAGTCAGGAGGGACAGGTTATTTCGGGTTTATCGGAGACCCAGTACTTC
CDR3 protein: CASSQEGQVISGLSETQYF

V gene: TRBV6-1
J gene: TRBJ2-3
D gene: .
clone size: few
CDR3 DNA: TGTGCCAGCAGCCGTATGTGGGATACAGATACGCAGTATTTT
CDR3 protein: CASSRMWDTDTQYF

V gene: TRBV9
J gene: TRBJ1-2
D gene: .
clone size: .
CDR3 DNA: TGTGCCAGCGGATCCAACTATGGCTACACCTTC
CDR3 protein: CASGSNYGYTF

V gene: TRBV19
J gene: TRBJ1-1
D gene: TRBD1
clone size: few
CDR3 DNA: TGTGCCAGTAGTGAGCCGGGACAGATGCCGAACACTGAAGCTTTCTTT
CDR3 protein: CASSEPGQMPNTEAFF

V gene: TRBV2
J gene: TRBJ2-2
D gene: TRBD2
clone size: .
CDR3 DNA: TGTGCCAGCAGTCCTACTAGCGGGCCCACCGGGGAGCTGTTTTTT
CDR3 protein: CASSPTSGPTGELFF

V gene: TRBV3-1
J gene: TRBJ2-2
D gene: .
clone size: .
CDR3 DNA: TGTGCCAGCAGACTCTTCCCCGGGGAGCTGTTTTTT
CDR3 protein: CASRLFPGELFF

V gene: TRBV5-1
J gene: TRBJ1-4
D gene: .
clone size: .
CDR3 DNA: TGCGCCAGCAGCTTGGAAATAGGGGTTAATGAAAAACTGTTTTTT
CDR3 protein: CASSLEIGVNEKLFF

V gene: TRBV7-2
J gene: TRBJ2-3
D gene: TRBD1
clone size: many
CDR3 DNA: TGTGCCAGCAGCGAGGGGACAGCCGGCACAGATACGCAGTATTTT
CDR3 protein: CASSEGTAGTDTQYF